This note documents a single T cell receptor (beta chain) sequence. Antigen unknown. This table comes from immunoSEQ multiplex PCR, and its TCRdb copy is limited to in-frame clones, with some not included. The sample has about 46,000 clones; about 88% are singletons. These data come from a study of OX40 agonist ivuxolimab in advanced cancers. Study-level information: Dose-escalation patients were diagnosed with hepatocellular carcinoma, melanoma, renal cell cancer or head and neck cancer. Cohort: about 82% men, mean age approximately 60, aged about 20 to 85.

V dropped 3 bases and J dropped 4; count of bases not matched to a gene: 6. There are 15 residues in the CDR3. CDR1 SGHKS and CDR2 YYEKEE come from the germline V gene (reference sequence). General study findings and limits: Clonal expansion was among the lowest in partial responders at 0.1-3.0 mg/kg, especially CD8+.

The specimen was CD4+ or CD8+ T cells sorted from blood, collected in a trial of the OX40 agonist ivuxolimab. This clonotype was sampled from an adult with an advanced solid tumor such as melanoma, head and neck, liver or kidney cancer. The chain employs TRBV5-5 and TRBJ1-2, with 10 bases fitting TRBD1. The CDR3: CASSSPGTGAYGYTF. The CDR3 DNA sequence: TGTGCCAGCAGCTCGCCGGGGACAGGGGCCTATGGCTACACCTTC.